Shown below are 5 T cell receptor beta chains from a single sample sequenced in a study of T cell responses to AZD1222 COVID-19 vaccine. The protocol was immunoSEQ multiplex PCR, while the TCRdb copy is restricted to in-frame clones and leaves out a portion. The sample has about 140,000 clones, under 95% seen once. The source was peripheral blood, collected on day 0 of AZD1222 vaccination. These receptors all stem from an adult in good health.

V usage is TRBV5-1 and J usage is TRBJ1-6; tentatively, D is TRBD1 (6 bases). CDR3 length: 13 amino acids. Per the germline V gene, CDR1 is SGHRS and CDR2 is YFSETQ. Trimming stripped 0 bases from V and 14 bases from J, with 12 bases between. The CDR3 here is CASSLDRAAALHF. CDR3 DNA: TGCGCCAGCAGCTTGGACAGGGCTGCTGCCCTCCACTTT.

This clone was counted once. This chain uses TRBV27 with TRBJ2-5; no clear D gene. This CDR3 has 12 amino acids. Germline CDR1 reads MNHEY; CDR2 reads SMNVEV (reference sequence). The germline V and J ends were trimmed by 6 bases and 1 base, with 6 bases remaining between them. CDR3 sequence: CASRGSQETQYF. The CDR3 DNA is TGTGCCAGCAGGGGCTCCCAAGAGACCCAGTACTTC.

The CDR3 reads CASSLGSGADYGYTF. In nucleotides, the CDR3 is TGTGCCAGCAGCTTGGGGTCTGGGGCGGATTATGGCTACACCTTC. This chain links TRBV7-9 with TRBJ1-2; tentatively, D is TRBD1 (5 bases). V lost 3 bases, J lost 5 bases, and 16 bases lay in between. The CDR3 is 15 residues long. Per the germline V gene, CDR1 is SEHNR and CDR2 is FQNEAQ (reference sequence).

V usage is TRBV9 and J usage is TRBJ2-1; D not resolved. The length of the CDR3 is 13 residues. Germline values: CDR1 SGDLS, CDR2 YYNGEE. With 4 bases removed from V and 6 bases from J, the gap between germline ends came to 11 bases. CDR3 residues: CASSPRRSNEQFF. CDR3 nucleotides: TGTGCCAGCAGCCCCCGAAGGTCCAATGAGCAGTTCTTC.

The chain carries TRBV19 and TRBJ2-1, with 13 bases fitting TRBD2. This CDR3 comprises 14 residues. V was clipped by 8 bases and J by 7 bases; unmatched bases: 5. Germline V gene lookup returns CDR1 LNHDA and CDR2 SQIVND (reference sequence). The CDR3 protein is CASRTSGSSNEQFF. The CDR3 coding sequence is TGTGCCAGTCGGACTAGCGGGAGTAGTAATGAGCAGTTCTTC.